Below, one TCR beta chain is given with its context. This clone's antigen is unknown. No qualities accompany the bases; no much larger clone lies one base away. The source of the sample is a study of STAT5B mutations in CD4+ large granular lymphocyte leukemia (dated by TCRdb to between 2021 and 2022). In the study overall: Among the healthy controls, the CDR3 'QG' motif was associated with a particular HLA allele. The TCRbeta repertoires of CD4+ T-cell large granular lymphocyte leukemia patients were compared with the TCRbeta repertoires of healthy blood donors. Flow cytometry on FACSCanto II or FACSVerse showed that the purified fractions were more than 95% pure among lymphocytes. Broader findings and caveats from the paper: The main leukemic clonotypes were found to be private to each patient, although over 20% of the main leukemic clonotypes were detected at low frequency in the non-leukemic repertoires of other patients. The data were not HLA-matched, and the higher clonality in CD4+ T-LGLL than in CD8+ T-LGLL could be due to the relatively small sample size. CD4-sorted patient repertoires appeared more clonal than healthy CD4+ repertoires, and this difference persisted after removing the putative leukemic clones. Enrichment of TRBV06-family usage was observed among the top patient clones (8/27) relative to healthy controls (2/35).

The immunoSEQ assay at survey resolution was used to sequence TCRbeta rearrangements from genomic DNA. Processing in the source paper ran as follows. In the TCR sequencing data, the smallest productive clonotype frequency that could be detected was 2.59 x 10-5. Only productive TCRbeta rearrangements, defined as complete and in-frame sequences, were included in the analyses. The clonality of each sample was calculated as Simpson clonality in the immunoSEQ Analyzer version 3.0. Clones were grouped by frequency into very rare, small, medium, large (1-20%) or hyperexpanded (>20%) categories. Generation probabilities were estimated with OLGA 1.2.3, V-gene circos plots were made with VDJtools, specificities were looked up in VDJdb, and CDR3 motifs were identified with GLIPH. The clones in this table, taken by TCRdb from immuneACCESS, are in-frame only. Not every clone is retained; where verified, under half of the shortfall comes from an unresolved V gene, and the cause of the rest is unknown. For V, J and clone size, that table is used; D and trimming come from the DNA. The sample table records some 45,000 clones; 86% of these occur just once. Roughly 2.5% of the sample belongs to the ten largest clones.

Healthy controls were 37 blood donors whose buffy coats came from the Finnish Red Cross blood service. All TCR-sequenced material derived from peripheral blood: patient blood samples and healthy donor buffy coats. Peripheral blood mononuclear cells were isolated by Ficoll-Hypaque gradient centrifugation. CD4+ cells were purified magnetically from the buffy coats of healthy controls. Genomic DNA was extracted with the Gentra Puregene Cell and Tissue kit and quantified on a Qubit 2.0 fluorometer. The CDR3 measures 13 amino acids from cysteine to phenylalanine. Kept here is only the CDR3 DNA, which spans 39 bases and is read in frame from base 1. V lost 1 base and J lost 1 base; the stretch between them is 4 bases long. As encoded in the germline V gene (reference sequence), CDR1 is LNHDA while CDR2 is SQIVND.

What was sequenced was CD4+ T cells from blood buffy coats. The chain employs TRBV19 and TRBJ1-1; the D gene identity is not certain. The TCR was taken from a human donor in good health. CDR3 reads: CASSIAKNTEAFF. At the DNA level, the sequence is TGTGCCAGTAGTATAGCCAAGAACACTGAAGCTTTCTTT.